This TCR beta chain is from a study of T cells in Graves' hyperthyroidism and ophthalmopathy (dated 2019 in TCRdb). Looking at the study overall: Peripheral blood samples were taken at the time of initial diagnosis, prior to any treatment. The 75 to 100 discovery patients were randomly split 7:3 into training and test sets. The paper reports TCR Vbeta CDR3 sequencing of 135 peripheral blood samples: 43 ophthalmopathy, 70 to 85 hyperthyroidism and around 17 progressor patients. The study also compared thyroid tissue and blood T-cell repertoires from roughly 6 Graves' hyperthyroidism patients. To identify distinguishing TCR V-J signatures, a discovery cohort of around 100 patients was used, comprising 40 to 45 with Graves' ophthalmopathy and approximately 58 with stable Graves' hyperthyroidism. After blood sampling, hyperthyroidism patients were treated with methimazole at a starting dose of 30 mg daily, and ophthalmopathy patients were treated with high-dose intravenous methylprednisolone. Prospective prediction of ophthalmopathy was tested in an independent validation cohort of approximately 19 hyperthyroidism patients and 17 patients who later progressed to ophthalmopathy.

A remark on this clonotype: Which antigen it targets is not known. Base-call qualities are not available, and no considerably larger clone is one nucleotide away.

The CDR3, from cysteine to phenylalanine, totals 12 residues. Only the CDR3 DNA stays, 36 bases, in frame from base 1. V was cut back by 1 base and J by 9 bases, leaving a gap of 10 bases between them. The germline V gene (reference sequence) gives CDR1 as SEHNR and CDR2 as FQNEAQ. The research as a whole found: A model built on a 13 V-J signature distinguished ophthalmopathy from stable hyperthyroidism, reaching 87.88% sensitivity and approximately 83% specificity in cross-validation and 80%/75% in testing. In validation, progression to ophthalmopathy was predicted by the model with approximately 67% sensitivity and 72.22% specificity, a median of approximately 6.5 months before onset. Sample size was not statistically predetermined, and blinding of investigators to group allocation was not performed. Most expanded thyroid clonotypes (frequency above 0.001) were also detected in blood, suggesting blood repertoires may reflect thyroid immune responses.

Amplification of TCR beta CDR3 regions was carried out from RNA transcripts. For the first round of RT-PCR on the TCR CDR3, the HTBI primer set was used together with the Qiagen OneStep RT-PCR kit. Libraries were constructed in a second round of multiplex PCR, after which size selection and purification were carried out. Sequencing of the libraries was done on an Illumina HiSeq2000 using paired-end 100 bp reads. For the original study's pipeline: SOAPnuke was used to process the raw data, throwing out any read that contained adapters or uncalled bases, had a mean Phred below 15, or lacked an exact constant-primer or identifier match. COPE v1.2.5 was used to merge the high-quality paired reads, and each unique nucleotide sequence was defined as a clonotype. MiTCR v1.1 was used to align clonotypes to the IMGT TRBV, TRBD and TRBJ reference segments. Analysis was restricted to V-J combinations with a frequency above 0.0001, which covered about 99% of repertoires. The TCS score was defined as the ratio of F50 (clonal expansion) to E x V (chaos), calculated using BLOSUM62-based TCRdist between CDR3 peptides within each V-J. Welch's t-statistics and random forest reduced roughly 500 V-J features to 10 to 15, which were used in a naive Bayes classifier (R e1071). The similarity between thyroid and blood repertoires was quantified using the Morisita-Horn index. TCRdb reran the public reads through fastp at Q25 and MiXCR, keeping productive beta chains. Each entry merges the rows of one CDR3 protein and shows their most common DNA and genes. TCRdb, not the authors, supplied the V and J calls. Present in this sample are 750,000 to 950,000 distinct CDR3 sequences, about two fifths of which were seen just once. The ten biggest clones cover 8.9% of the sample.

Stable Graves' hyperthyroidism was defined as the absence of progression to ophthalmopathy over 18 months of follow-up. Hyperthyroidism patients were newly diagnosed, had a disease duration of under 2 months, and were aged 18 to 65 years. Patients with uncontrolled infections, other autoimmune diseases, pregnancy or lactation were excluded. Diagnoses relied on clinical symptoms, serum thyroxine and TRAb, thyroid ultrasound and orbital computed tomography. PBMCs were separated from roughly 10 ml of fresh peripheral blood using Ficoll-Paque density gradient centrifugation. Trizol reagent was used to extract total RNA, and RNA quality was then checked on an Agilent 2100 Bioanalyzer.

The receptor comes from a man aged 18 to 30 with Graves' hyperthyroidism. Here the chain combines TRBV7-9 and TRBJ2-7; tentative D gene TRBD1, with 5 bases matching. The sequencing input was blood. The nucleotide sequence reads as follows: TGTGCCAGCAGCTTAGAAGGGGTCGGGCAGTACTTC. This yields the protein CASSLEGVGQYF. Supplemented by the reference TRBV7-9 and TRBJ2-7 proteins around the CDR3, the complete variable domain is DTGVSQNPRHKITKRGQNVTFRCDPISEHNRLYWYRQTLGQGPEFLTYFQNEAQLEKSRLLSDRFSAERPKGSFSTLEIQRTEQGDSAMYLCASSLEGVGQYFGPGTRLTVT.